The present TCR beta chain was sequenced within a study of control samples from healthy donors and cancer patients. Libraries were prepared by immunoSEQ multiplex PCR; TCRdb keeps only in-frame clonotypes and omits some of them. The sample lists 97,000 or so clones, about 91% seen once, with under 3% in the top ten. This sequence was found in a young woman in good health. Material: blood.

The CDR3 reads CASSLMQGRGYGYTF. CDR3 bases: TGTGCCAGCAGTTTAATGCAGGGGAGGGGCTATGGCTACACCTTC. The chain links TRBV28 to TRBJ1-2; D perhaps matches TRBD1 (6 bases). V lost 2 bases and J lost 4, with 14 bases in between. The CDR3 sequence is 15 residues long. The germline CDR1 and CDR2 sequences are MDHEN and SYDVKM.